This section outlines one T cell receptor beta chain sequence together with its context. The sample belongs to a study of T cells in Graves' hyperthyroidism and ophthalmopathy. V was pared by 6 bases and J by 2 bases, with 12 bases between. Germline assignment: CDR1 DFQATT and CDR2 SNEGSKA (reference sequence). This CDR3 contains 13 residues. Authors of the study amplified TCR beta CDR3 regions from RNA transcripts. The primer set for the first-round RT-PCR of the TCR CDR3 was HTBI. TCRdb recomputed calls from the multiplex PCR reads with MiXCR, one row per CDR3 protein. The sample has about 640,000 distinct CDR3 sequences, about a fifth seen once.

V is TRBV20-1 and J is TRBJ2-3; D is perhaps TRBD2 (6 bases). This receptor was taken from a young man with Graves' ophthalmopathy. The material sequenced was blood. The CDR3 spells CSAEQDYTDTQYF. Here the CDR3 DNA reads TGCAGTGCGGAGCAGGACTACACAGATACGCAGTATTTT.